This TCR beta chain was observed in a study of Graves' ophthalmopathy and Graves' hyperthyroidism. About the study: Specimen type is peripheral blood, obtained at initial diagnosis before any treatment. Findings of the study overall: Most thyroid clonotypes expanded beyond 0.001 frequency were also found in blood.

This CDR3 is built from 14 residues. V lost 6 bases and J 4 bases, leaving 16 bases between the germline ends. CDR1 and CDR2 from the germline V gene are SNHLY and FYNNEI. The TCR beta CDR3 regions underwent amplification from RNA transcripts. HTBI-primed RT-PCR formed the first round, and a multiplex PCR formed the second. TCRdb used MiXCR to reprocess the multiplex PCR reads, holding one entry per CDR3 protein. Among about 640,000 distinct CDR3 sequences listed, over 40% were seen once. Ophthalmopathy cases showed moderate-to-severe activity, scoring CAS ≥3 and NOSPECS ≥4, with duration under 3 months. Other autoimmune diseases, uncontrolled infections, pregnancy or lactation excluded patients from enrollment. Worth noting for this clonotype: Its specificity is unknown.

The TCR was taken from an adult man with Graves' ophthalmopathy. V and J are TRBV2 and TRBJ2-7; D is possibly TRBD1 (6 bases). The sequenced sample consisted of peripheral blood. CDR3 nucleotide sequence: TGTGCCAGCAGCCAAACCCCGGACAGTTACGAGCAGTACTTC. It is translated as CASSQTPDSYEQYF.